These T cell receptor beta chains were read from a single sample in a study of T cell repertoires in cytomegalovirus infection. TCRdb re-derived calls from the reads in MiXCR, one entry per CDR3 protein. The sample has 150,000 to 200,000 distinct CDR3 sequences, 13% to 15% seen once. Sequencing used PBMCs. These receptors were taken from a human donor in good health (CMV status not recorded). Some clones in this sample may be carry-over from other donors' samples. Both conserved end residues are trimmed from each CDR3. Fields, in order: CDR3 length, J gene, V gene, CDR3 protein.

CDR3 length: 13; J gene: TRBJ2-5; V gene: TRBV7-6; CDR3 protein: ASSLFSGTQETQY
CDR3 length: 14; J gene: TRBJ1-3; V gene: TRBV28; CDR3 protein: ASRESQGTSGNTIY
CDR3 length: 11; J gene: TRBJ2-1; V gene: TRBV12-3/TRBV12-4; CDR3 protein: ASRRQGAREQF
CDR3 length: 12; J gene: TRBJ2-4; V gene: TRBV6-1; CDR3 protein: ASSEGQTKNIQY
CDR3 length: 15; J gene: TRBJ2-3; V gene: TRBV28; CDR3 protein: ASSLSPKSGRRDTQY
CDR3 length: 13; J gene: TRBJ2-7; V gene: TRBV5-1; CDR3 protein: ASSLGTGAWYEQY
CDR3 length: 16; J gene: TRBJ1-1; V gene: TRBV5-5; CDR3 protein: ASSFSGGEVTSNTEAF
CDR3 length: 11; J gene: TRBJ2-2; V gene: TRBV7-6; CDR3 protein: ASSLNRGGELF
CDR3 length: 11; J gene: TRBJ2-7; V gene: TRBV20-1; CDR3 protein: SASGTSAYEQY
CDR3 length: 11; J gene: TRBJ1-4; V gene: TRBV7-2; CDR3 protein: ASSLEGGEKLF
CDR3 length: 11; J gene: TRBJ1-1; V gene: TRBV7-8; CDR3 protein: ASSFGGITAAL